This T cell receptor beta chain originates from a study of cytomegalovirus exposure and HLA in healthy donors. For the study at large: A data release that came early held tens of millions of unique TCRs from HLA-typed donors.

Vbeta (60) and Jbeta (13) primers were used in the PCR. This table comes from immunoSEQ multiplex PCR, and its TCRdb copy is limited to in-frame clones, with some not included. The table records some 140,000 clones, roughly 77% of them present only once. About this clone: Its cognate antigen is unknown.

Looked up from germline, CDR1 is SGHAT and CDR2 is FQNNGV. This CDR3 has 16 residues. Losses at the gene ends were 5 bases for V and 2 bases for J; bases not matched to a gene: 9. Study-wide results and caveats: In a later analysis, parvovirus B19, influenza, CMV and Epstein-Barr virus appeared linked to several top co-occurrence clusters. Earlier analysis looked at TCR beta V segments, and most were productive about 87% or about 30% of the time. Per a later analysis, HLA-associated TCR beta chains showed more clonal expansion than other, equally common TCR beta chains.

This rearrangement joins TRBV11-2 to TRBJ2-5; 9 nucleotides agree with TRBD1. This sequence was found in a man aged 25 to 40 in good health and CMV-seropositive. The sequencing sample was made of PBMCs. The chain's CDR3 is CASSLSGTGIQETQYF. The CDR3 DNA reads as TGTGCCAGCAGCCTTTCCGGGACAGGGATACAAGAGACCCAGTACTTC.